These 26 T cell receptor beta chains originate from one sample sequenced in a study of Ad26.COV2.S vaccination and SARS-CoV-2 variants. Treatment of the sample: about 20 received Ad26.COV2.S at low or high dose, single or two shots; roughly 5 received placebo; per-sample allocation not given. Specimens were obtained on day 63 following the first vaccine or placebo injection. TCRdb keeps only in-frame clones here, not all; method: immunoSEQ multiplex PCR. The sample contains around 300,000 clones, about 88% of which appear only once. The source was peripheral blood, collected in a trial of Ad26.COV2.S vaccine versus placebo. The receptors derive from a person between 18 and 65 years old who received the Ad26.COV2.S COVID-19 vaccine or a placebo.

This clone was seen only once. The rearrangement joins TRBV7-9 to TRBJ1-2, with D perhaps matching TRBD1 (6 bases). The CDR3 is 14 amino acids. V lost 7 bases and J lost 4, with 16 bases in between. Germline CDR1 and CDR2: SEHNR and FQNEAQ (reference sequence). The CDR3 DNA reads TGTGCCAGCAAAGGGTTAGGGGGGACCTATGGCTACACCTTC. Amino acids: CASKGLGGTYGYTF.

This chain connects TRBV4-3 to TRBJ2-1; 13 bases match TRBD2. The germline V gene encodes CDR1 LGHNA and CDR2 YSLEER. This CDR3 is 18 amino acids long. J was trimmed by 7 bases and V by 1 base; bases with no gene match: 10. CDR3 sequence reads: CASSQATLLAGGGNEQFF. The CDR3 DNA follows: TGCGCCAGCAGCCAAGCCACCCTACTAGCGGGAGGGGGGAATGAGCAGTTCTTC.

The chain has TRBV7-9 and TRBJ1-4; TRBD1 aligns across 9 bases. The CDR3 loop spans 15 amino acids. The J segment lost 8 bases and the V segment lost 6 bases, leaving 10 bases of the junction unmatched. Germline CDR1 SEHNR, CDR2 FQNEAQ (reference sequence). For the CDR3, the DNA is TGTGCCAGCAGTTTAAACACAGGGGGCACAGAAAAACTGTTTTTT. Translated: CASSLNTGGTEKLFF.

The chain recombines TRBV2 with TRBJ2-7; D remains ambiguous. The CDR3 is 12 residues long. With 8 bases removed from V and 6 bases from J, the gap between germline ends came to 14 bases. CDR1 and CDR2 from the germline V gene are SNHLY and FYNNEI. This CDR3 reads CASFSGWGEQYF. CDR3 nucleotides: TGTGCCAGCTTTAGTGGGTGGGGCGAGCAGTACTTC. Full variable domain (remainder filled in from reference TRBV2 and TRBJ2-7): EPEVTQTPSHQVTQMGQEVILRCVPISNHLYFYWYRQILGQKVEFLVSFYNNEISEKSEIFDDQFSVERPDGSNFTLKIRSTKLEDSAMYFCASFSGWGEQYFGPGTRLTVT.

This chain joins TRBV3-1 (or the pseudogene TRBV3-2) and TRBJ2-6, with D perhaps matching TRBD1 (6 bases). V was clipped by 4 bases and J by 1 base, with 17 bases between them. Germline values: CDR1 LGHDT, CDR2 YNNKEL (reference sequence). This CDR3 contains 18 residues. The CDR3 bases are TGTGCCAGCAGCCCACAACAGGGTCGAAGGTCTGGGGCCAACGTCCTGACTTTC. It codes for CASSPQQGRRSGANVLTF.

The gene calls are TRBV19 and TRBJ2-2; perhaps D is TRBD1 or TRBD2 (6 bases each). From germline, CDR1 is LNHDA and CDR2 SQIVND (reference sequence). V was cut by 7 bases and J by 5 bases, with 20 bases left in between. The CDR3 has 16 amino acids. DNA for the CDR3: TGTGCCAGTACCGCCCGGCCGGGGGCTCGGACCGGGGAGCTGTTTTTT. This sequence encodes CASTARPGARTGELFF.

In DNA form, the CDR3 reads TGTGCCAGCACCTGGACACGAAGCTCCTACGAGCAGTACTTC. This sequence encodes CASTWTRSSYEQYF. This chain joins TRBV7-2 and TRBJ2-7, with a possible D match to TRBD1 (5 bases). Trimming removed 7 bases at V and 0 bases at J, with 13 bases between. Per the germline V gene, CDR1 is SGHTA and CDR2 is FQGNSA. This CDR3 region has 14 residues.

The rearrangement links TRBV9 to TRBJ1-5; no reliable D call. CDR1 and CDR2 (germline): SGDLS, YYNGEE. Trimming took off 0 bases at V and 4 bases at J, with 8 bases between the two ends. The CDR3 has 14 amino acids. In DNA, the CDR3 is TGTGCCAGCAGCGTAGACAGCTCAAATCAGCCCCAGCATTTT. Protein sequence: CASSVDSSNQPQHF.

This clone was observed a few times. The chain's CDR3 is CASTFGGETQYF. The DNA of the CDR3 is TGTGCCAGCACATTCGGGGGAGAGACCCAGTACTTC. The J gene is TRBJ2-5, the V gene TRBV12-3 or TRBV12-4, with D possibly being TRBD2 (6 bases). V shed 7 bases and J shed 4 bases, with 10 bases lying between them. CDR3 size: 12 residues.

The CDR3 protein is CAWSPAGTRVTDTQYF. The DNA of the CDR3 is TGTGCCTGGTCTCCGGCAGGGACTAGGGTGACAGATACGCAGTATTTT. The chain recombines TRBV30 with TRBJ2-3; 8 nucleotides match TRBD2. Germline V gene lookup returns CDR1 GTSNPN and CDR2 SVGIG (reference sequence). With 5 bases clipped from V and 3 bases from J, the junction kept 13 bases outside the gene matches. The CDR3 covers 16 residues.

The genes are TRBV27 and TRBJ1-1; D is undetermined. The CDR3 is 15 residues long. Trimming took off 3 bases at V and 1 base at J, with 12 bases between the two ends. CDR1 is MNHEY, CDR2 SMNVEV, per germline (reference sequence). CDR3 protein: CASSFMGWGNTEAFF. DNA of the CDR3: TGTGCCAGCAGTTTTATGGGCTGGGGGAACACTGAAGCTTTCTTT.

V is TRBV30 and J is TRBJ2-7, with D perhaps matching TRBD1 (6 bases). The germline V gene has CDR1 GTSNPN and CDR2 SVGIG (reference sequence). Trimming took 0 bases from V and 0 from J, leaving 24 bases between them. CDR3 size: 19 residues. The CDR3 is CAWSVSPASGQINSYEQYF. CDR3 sequence (DNA): TGTGCCTGGAGTGTAAGCCCCGCTTCGGGACAAATCAACTCCTACGAGCAGTACTTC. The full variable domain, rest sourced from reference TRBV30 and TRBJ2-7, is SQTIHQWPATLVQPVGSPLSLECTVEGTSNPNLYWYRQAAGRGLQLLFYSVGIGQISSEVPQNLSASRPQDRQFILSSKKLLLSDSGFYLCAWSVSPASGQINSYEQYFGPGTRLTVT.

The chain links TRBV5-4 to TRBJ2-5, with TRBD1 matching 9 bases. V shed 1 base, J shed 6 bases, and the junction held 4 bases outside the gene matches. The CDR3 is 14 amino acids. From germline, CDR1 is SGHNT and CDR2 YYREEE (reference sequence). The CDR3 nucleotides are TGTGCCAGCAGCTTGCAACAGGGGGCGAAGACCCAGTACTTC. This gives the protein CASSLQQGAKTQYF.

Ten or more counts support this clone. The V gene is TRBV7-2, the J gene TRBJ2-7, with 13 nucleotides matching TRBD2. CDR1 is SGHTA and CDR2 is FQGNSA in the germline V gene. V shed 5 bases and J 6 bases; nucleotides not matched to a gene: 4. CDR3 size: 14 residues. The CDR3 DNA reads as TGTGCCAGCAGCCCGGGACTAGCGGGGTTCGAGCAGTACTTC. As protein: CASSPGLAGFEQYF.

The chain joins TRBV7-2 to TRBJ2-7; TRBD1 aligns across 9 bases. The CDR3 length is 17 residues. With V trimmed by 5 bases and J by 2 bases, 13 bases remained unmatched. In germline, CDR1 is SGHTA, CDR2 FQGNSA. Here the CDR3 DNA reads TGTGCCAGCAGCCCAAGGCTTACGGGACAGGGCACCTACGAGCAGTACTTC. The encoded protein is CASSPRLTGQGTYEQYF.

This sequence joins TRBV7-2 and TRBJ2-7; no firm D call. Germline values: CDR1 SGHTA, CDR2 FQGNSA. CDR3 length: 14 residues. Trimming removed 7 bases at V and 3 bases at J, with 16 bases between. The CDR3 protein is CASTPSPGGYEQYF. In nucleotides, the CDR3 is TGTGCCAGCACCCCCTCGCCGGGCGGCTACGAGCAGTACTTC.

This chain's CDR3 is CASSHAPGTGVGYTF. In DNA, the CDR3 is TGTGCCAGCAGCCACGCCCCCGGGACAGGGGTTGGCTACACCTTC. The rearrangement links TRBV28 to TRBJ1-2; 10 nucleotides line up with TRBD1. V dropped 6 bases and J dropped 7; count of bases not matched to a gene: 11. CDR1 is MDHEN and CDR2 is SYDVKM in the germline V gene. The CDR3 is 15 amino acids.

The count of this clone is one. This specimen includes other DNA sequences encoding the same CDR3. This chain joins TRBV6-5 and TRBJ2-7, with D possibly being TRBD2 (5 bases). V was clipped by 5 bases and J by 1 base, with 9 bases between them. The CDR3 spans 13 residues. CDR1 is MNHEY and CDR2 is SVGAGI in the germline V gene. The CDR3 region has the DNA TGTGCCAGCAGTCGCGGGCAGTCCTACGAGCAGTACTTC. Its translation is CASSRGQSYEQYF.

This chain links TRBV6-1 with TRBJ1-5; D is undetermined. Germline V gene sequence: CDR1 MNHNS, CDR2 SASEGT. Between the trimmed V and J ends, which lost 5 bases and 1 base, there was a span of 6 bases. The CDR3 covers 13 residues. The CDR3: CASSFRSNQPQHF. The CDR3 DNA reads as TGTGCCAGCAGTTTTCGGAGCAATCAGCCCCAGCATTTT.

J is TRBJ2-5 and V is TRBV7-6; TRBD1 matches 12 bases. The V segment lost 6 bases and the J segment 5 bases; nucleotides outside the gene matches: 7. Germline V gene sequence: CDR1 SGHVS, CDR2 FNYEAQ. This CDR3 has 15 amino acids. CDR3 in amino acids: CASRPGTGGWETQYF. The CDR3 region has the DNA TGTGCCAGCAGACCTGGGACAGGGGGCTGGGAGACCCAGTACTTC. Looking up the rest from reference TRBV7-6 and TRBJ2-5 gives the full variable domain: GAGVSQSPRYKVTKRGQDVALRCDPISGHVSLYWYRQALGQGPEFLTYFNYEAQQDKSGLPNDRFSAERPEGSISTLTIQRTEQRDSAMYRCASRPGTGGWETQYFGPGTRLLVL.

A single count supports this clone. V is TRBV11-3 and J is TRBJ2-5; 9 bases agree with TRBD1. The CDR3 totals 17 residues. CDR1 SGHNT and CDR2 YENEEA come from the germline V gene. The V gene end was trimmed by 4 bases and the J gene end by 7 bases; junction bases not matched to a gene: 16. The CDR3 DNA reads as TGTGCCAGCAGCTCCCGGACAGGGGCATGGGGGGAAGTGACCCAGTACTTC. It specifies CASSSRTGAWGEVTQYF.

This chain joins TRBV7-2 and TRBJ1-5; D is unclear. The length of the CDR3 is 14 residues. In germline, CDR1 is SGHTA, CDR2 FQGNSA. Trimming pared 1 base from V and 9 bases from J, leaving 13 bases between. The chain's CDR3 is CASSLGGPDRPQHF. In DNA, the CDR3 is TGTGCCAGCAGCTTAGGTGGGCCCGATCGGCCCCAGCATTTT.

The chain is built from TRBV7-3 and TRBJ1-2; D remains ambiguous. The CDR3 is 13 residues long. The V and J ends lost 7 bases and 2 bases respectively, with 11 bases between them. The germline gives CDR1 SGHTA, CDR2 FQGTGA. The CDR3 DNA reads as TGTGCCAGCACCAAAGGGAGCAACTATGGCTACACCTTC. It yields the protein CASTKGSNYGYTF. Combining the CDR3 with reference TRBV7-3 and TRBJ1-2 gives the whole variable domain GAGVSQTPSNKVTEKGKYVELRCDPISGHTALYWYRQSLGQGPEFLIYFQGTGAADDSGLPNDRFFAVRPEGSVSTLKIQRTERGDSAVYLCASTKGSNYGYTFGSGTRLTVV.

The V and J genes are TRBV6-2 or TRBV6-3 and TRBJ2-5; no definite D call. The CDR3 has 14 residues. Germline-derived CDR1 and CDR2 are MNHEY and SVGEGT. V was clipped by 6 bases and J by 2 bases, with 13 bases between them. For the CDR3, the DNA is TGTGCCAGCAGCCGGAGACTCAAACAAGAGACCCAGTACTTC. Protein sequence: CASSRRLKQETQYF.

This chain joins TRBV5-6 and TRBJ2-7; either TRBD1 or TRBD2 may supply D (6 bases each). V was shortened by 2 bases and J by 3 bases, with 18 bases between the two germline ends. The CDR3 contains 16 residues. Germline CDR1 reads SGHDT; CDR2 reads YYEEEE. CDR3: CASSLRTGSDYYEQYF. In DNA form, the CDR3 reads TGTGCCAGCAGCTTAAGAACAGGGTCGGACTACTACGAGCAGTACTTC.

This clone was observed once. The chain carries TRBV3-1 (or the pseudogene TRBV3-2) and TRBJ2-5, with 8 positions matching TRBD2. Trimming cost V 5 bases and J 10 bases; bases outside gene matches: 12. Germline lookup yields CDR1 LGHDT and CDR2 YNNKEL (reference sequence). The CDR3 loop spans 14 amino acids. The CDR3 DNA reads TGTGCCAGCAGCATCTTTCGGGGGGGACGGGACCAGTACTTC. Translating it yields CASSIFRGGRDQYF.